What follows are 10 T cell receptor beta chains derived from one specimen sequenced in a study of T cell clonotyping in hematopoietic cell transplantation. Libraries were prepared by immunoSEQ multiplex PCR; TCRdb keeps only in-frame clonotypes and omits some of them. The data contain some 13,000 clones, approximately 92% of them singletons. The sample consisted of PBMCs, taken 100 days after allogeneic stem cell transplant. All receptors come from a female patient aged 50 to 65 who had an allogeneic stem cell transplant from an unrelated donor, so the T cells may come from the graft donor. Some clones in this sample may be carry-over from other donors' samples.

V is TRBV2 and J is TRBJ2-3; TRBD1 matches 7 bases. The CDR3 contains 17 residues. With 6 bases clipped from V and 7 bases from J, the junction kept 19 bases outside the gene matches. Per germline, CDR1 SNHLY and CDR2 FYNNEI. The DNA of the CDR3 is TGTGCCAGCAGGGCTTACCACTATCAGGACAGGTCCTATACGCAGTATTTT. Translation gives CASRAYHYQDRSYTQYF.

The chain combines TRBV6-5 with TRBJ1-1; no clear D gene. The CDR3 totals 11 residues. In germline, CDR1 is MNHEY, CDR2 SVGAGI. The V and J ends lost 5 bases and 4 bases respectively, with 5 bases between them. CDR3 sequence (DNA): TGTGCCAGCAGTCCTGGCACTGAAGCTTTCTTT. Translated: CASSPGTEAFF.

CDR3 residues: CASGTRATDSPLHF. The DNA of the CDR3 is TGTGCCAGCGGAACCCGGGCCACGGATTCACCCCTCCACTTT. The chain recombines TRBV6-6 with TRBJ1-6, with D unresolved. The V end was cut by 8 bases, the J end by 8 bases, with 16 bases between. The length of the CDR3 is 14 residues. Germline CDR1 reads MNHNY; CDR2 reads SVGAGI (reference sequence).

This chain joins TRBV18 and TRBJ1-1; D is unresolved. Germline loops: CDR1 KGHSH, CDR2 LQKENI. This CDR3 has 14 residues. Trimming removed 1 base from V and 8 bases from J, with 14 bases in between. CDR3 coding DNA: TGTGCCAGCTCACCACAAGGTTTGGTGGAGGAAGCTTTCTTT. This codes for CASSPQGLVEEAFF.

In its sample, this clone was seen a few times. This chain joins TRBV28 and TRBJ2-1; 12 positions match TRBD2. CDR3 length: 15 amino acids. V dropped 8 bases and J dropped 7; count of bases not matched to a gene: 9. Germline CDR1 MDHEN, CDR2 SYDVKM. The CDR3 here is CASSSSGRAGNEQFF. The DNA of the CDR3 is TGTGCCAGCTCTTCTAGCGGGAGGGCCGGGAATGAGCAGTTCTTC.

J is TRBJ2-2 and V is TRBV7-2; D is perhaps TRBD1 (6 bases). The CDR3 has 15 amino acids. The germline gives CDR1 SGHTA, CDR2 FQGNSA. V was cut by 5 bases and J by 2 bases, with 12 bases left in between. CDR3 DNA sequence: TGTGCCAGCAGCGCCAGGGGTCAAAACACCGGGGAGCTGTTTTTT. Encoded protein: CASSARGQNTGELFF.

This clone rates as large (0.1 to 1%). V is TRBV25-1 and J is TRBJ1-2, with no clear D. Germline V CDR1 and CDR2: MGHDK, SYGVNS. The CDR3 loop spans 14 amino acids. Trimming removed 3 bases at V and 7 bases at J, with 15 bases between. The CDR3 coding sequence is TGTGCCAGCAGTGAGCTCGGGTCGGTATTTGGCTACACCTTC. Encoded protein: CASSELGSVFGYTF.

This chain's CDR3 is CASSQAEREGEQFF. Here the CDR3 DNA reads TGCGCCAGCAGCCAAGCGGAGCGAGAGGGGGAGCAGTTCTTC. The chain uses TRBV4-1 and TRBJ2-1; D may be TRBD1 or TRBD2 (5 bases each). The length of the CDR3 is 14 residues. The germline V gene has CDR1 MGHRA and CDR2 YSYEKL. The ends were cut back, 1 base at V and 10 bases at J, with 14 bases in the middle.

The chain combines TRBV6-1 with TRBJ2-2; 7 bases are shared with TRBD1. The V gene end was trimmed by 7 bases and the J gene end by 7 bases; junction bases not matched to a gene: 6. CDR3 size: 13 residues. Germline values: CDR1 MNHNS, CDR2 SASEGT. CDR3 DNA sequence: TGTGCCAGCAATATACAGGGGCACGGGGAGCTGTTTTTT. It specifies CASNIQGHGELFF.

The CDR3 sequence is CASSQDPSSGGYTF. CDR3 in DNA: TGCGCCAGCAGCCAAGACCCCTCCAGTGGCGGCTACACCTTC. The rearrangement uses TRBV4-1 and TRBJ1-2; D is uncertain. The CDR3 runs to 14 residues. V shed 0 bases and J shed 8 bases, with 13 bases lying between them. Per germline, CDR1 MGHRA and CDR2 YSYEKL.